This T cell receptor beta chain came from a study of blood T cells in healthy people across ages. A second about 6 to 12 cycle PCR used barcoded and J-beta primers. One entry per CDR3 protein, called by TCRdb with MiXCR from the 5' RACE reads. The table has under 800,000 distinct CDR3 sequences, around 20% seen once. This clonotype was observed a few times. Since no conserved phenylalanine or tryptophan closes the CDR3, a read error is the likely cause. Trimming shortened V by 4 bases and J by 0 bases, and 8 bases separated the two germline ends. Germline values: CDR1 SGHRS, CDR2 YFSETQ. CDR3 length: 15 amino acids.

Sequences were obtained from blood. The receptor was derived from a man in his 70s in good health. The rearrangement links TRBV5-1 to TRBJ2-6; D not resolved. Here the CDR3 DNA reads TGCGCCAGCAGCCTGTCCCTCTCTGGGGCCAACGTCCTGACTATC. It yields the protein CASSLSLSGANVLTI.